This TCR beta chain comes out of a study of OX40 agonist ivuxolimab in advanced cancers. With regard to the full study: Ivuxolimab was a fully human IgG2 agonistic monoclonal antibody targeting the costimulatory receptor OX40 (CD134). In the dose-escalation cohort, roughly 80% of patients were male, and the mean age was approximately 64 years, with a range of 23 to 79. Intravenous ivuxolimab was administered to patients every 2 weeks at six dose levels: 0.01, 0.1, 0.3, 1.5, 3 and 10 mg/kg. The point of sequencing TCRbeta in the periphery was to test whether ivuxolimab changed TCR sequence diversity and drove clonal T-cell expansion. Patients were allowed to have had prior anti-PD-1, anti-PD-L1 or anti-CTLA-4 therapy, and roughly two fifths of the dose-escalation patients had been treated with checkpoint inhibitors. Three dose-escalation patients achieved partial responses, one with hepatocellular carcinoma and two with cutaneous melanoma. Of the roughly 50 dose-escalation patients, hepatocellular carcinoma was present in about 19, melanoma in roughly 15, renal cell carcinoma in 9 and head and neck cancer in 9. The paper covers the monotherapy dose-escalation part of the phase I ivuxolimab trial, which included N ≈ 54 patients.

About this clone itself: What this receptor recognizes is not known. No qualities accompany the bases; no much larger clone lies one base away.

What the study reported, not specific to this receptor: In the 0.1-3.0 mg/kg groups, partial responders had among the lowest normalized peripheral clonal expansion, particularly in CD8+ T cells. Which antigens the clonally expanded peripheral T cells were specific for was not determined. After ivuxolimab, CD8+ T cells had more expanded clones than CD4+ T cells on average. Low levels of normalized T-cell clonal expansion were also seen in some patients who did not respond. At doses of 0.1 to 3.0 mg/kg, clonal expansion of both CD4+ and CD8+ T cells in blood was seen between baseline and week 6.

For sequencing of the TCRbeta CDR3 region, genomic DNA was extracted from the sorted cells. TCRbeta CDR3 regions were sequenced using the immunoSEQ Assay. The table comes from immuneACCESS by way of TCRdb, which keeps in-frame sequences with V and J called. Part of the clones is missing from these tables; in studies checked, under half for an unresolved V gene and the rest for unknown reasons. The table for this sample lists tens of thousands of clones; 88% of them were counted only once. Around 0.29% of the sample lies in the top ten. CDR1 and CDR2, looked up from the germline V gene, are SGHVS and FNYEAQ. The CDR3, from cysteine to phenylalanine, totals 15 residues. CDR3 DNA only is kept here, 45 bases in frame from base 1. Trimming leaves V shorter by 5 bases and J shorter by 3 bases, with the junction holding 6 bases beyond the gene matches. Patients with a history of autoimmune disease or receiving systemic immunosuppression were excluded from the trial. In every dose cohort, peripheral blood was drawn for TCR sequencing at baseline, cycle 4 day 1, and cycle 7 day 1. Samples were obtained from an open-label, multicenter, first-in-human phase I dose-escalation trial of ivuxolimab. The trial enrolled adults with locally advanced or metastatic head and neck squamous cell, hepatocellular, melanoma or renal cell carcinoma. Before TCR sequencing, CD4+ T cells and CD8+ T cells from peripheral blood were sorted into separate populations.

The V and J genes are TRBV7-6 and TRBJ2-7; 11 bases in the junction line up with TRBD2. The sequencing here drew on CD4+ or CD8+ T cells sorted from blood, taken in a trial of the OX40 agonist ivuxolimab. The TCR comes from an adult with an advanced solid tumor such as melanoma, head and neck, liver or kidney cancer. The CDR3 here reads CASSPGLAGFYEQYF. The sequenced DNA: TGTGCCAGCAGCCCCGGACTAGCGGGTTTCTACGAGCAGTACTTC.